This passage covers 32 T cell receptor beta chains from one sample sequenced in a study of T cell changes during pregnancy in multiple sclerosis. Sequencing used immunoSEQ multiplex PCR; TCRdb keeps in-frame clones, though not all of them. The sample includes some 57,000 clones, roughly nine tenths of them seen just once. The sample here was CD4+ T cells from peripheral blood mononuclear cells, taken after pregnancy. The receptors here all came from a female donor in good health, enrolled as a control in a pregnancy study.

The rearrangement uses TRBV7-6 and TRBJ1-1; no clear D. The CDR3 consists of 11 residues. Trimming took 5 bases from V and 4 from J, leaving 5 bases between them. CDR1 is SGHVS and CDR2 is FNYEAQ in the germline V gene. The CDR3 nucleotides read TGTGCCAGCAGCCCCCGCACTGAAGCTTTCTTT. Translating it yields CASSPRTEAFF.

This chain uses TRBV19 with TRBJ1-5, with 8 nucleotides matching TRBD1. This CDR3 has 15 amino acids. Germline lookup yields CDR1 LNHDA and CDR2 SQIVND (reference sequence). J lost 3 bases, V lost 3 bases, and 4 bases had no gene match. CDR3 sequence reads: CASSMTGALNQPQHF. The CDR3 DNA follows: TGTGCCAGTAGTATGACAGGGGCCCTCAATCAGCCCCAGCATTTT.

The V and J genes are TRBV18 and TRBJ2-3, with D possibly matching TRBD1 (6 bases). Trimming pared 6 bases from V and 6 bases from J, leaving 19 bases between. Germline V lookup: CDR1 KGHSH, CDR2 LQKENI. The CDR3 covers 15 residues. The CDR3 bases are TGTGCCAGCTCGCTAGTCCAGGGGCGAACGGATACGCAGTATTTT. Translated, it gives CASSLVQGRTDTQYF. The full variable domain, completed using reference TRBV18 and TRBJ2-3, is NAGVMQNPRHLVRRRGQEARLRCSPMKGHSHVYWYRQLPEEGLKFMVYLQKENIIDESGMPKERFSAEFPKEGPSILRIQQVVRGDSAAYFCASSLVQGRTDTQYFGPGTRLTVL.

The chain joins TRBV28 to TRBJ1-6; 8 bases agree with TRBD1. This CDR3 comprises 17 residues. V was pared by 4 bases and J by 1 base, with 6 bases of the junction left unmatched. Germline CDR1 and CDR2: MDHEN and SYDVKM. The chain's CDR3 is CASSSGQDGSYNSPLHF. In nucleotides, the CDR3 is TGTGCCAGCAGTTCGGGACAGGATGGTTCCTATAATTCACCCCTCCACTTT.

A note on this clone: Other DNA sequences in the sample encode the same CDR3. The chain uses TRBV30 and TRBJ1-5, with D uncertain. CDR1 is GTSNPN and CDR2 is SVGIG in the germline V gene (reference sequence). The CDR3 is made up of 13 amino acids. Trimming cost V 0 bases and J 5 bases, with 8 bases left between them. The CDR3 region is CAWSVGRDQPQHF. The CDR3 DNA sequence: TGTGCCTGGAGTGTAGGGCGGGATCAGCCCCAGCATTTT. The whole variable domain, filled in from reference TRBV30 and TRBJ1-5, reads SQTIHQWPATLVQPVGSPLSLECTVEGTSNPNLYWYRQAAGRGLQLLFYSVGIGQISSEVPQNLSASRPQDRQFILSSKKLLLSDSGFYLCAWSVGRDQPQHFGDGTRLSIL.

The chain couples TRBV11-2 to TRBJ2-3, with D unclear. The CDR3 extends over 14 amino acids. Between the trimmed V and J ends, which lost 2 bases and 7 bases, there was a span of 13 bases. CDR1 and CDR2 (germline): SGHAT, FQNNGV. In DNA form, the CDR3 reads TGTGCCAGCAGCTTATCGACTGCCCTACATACGCAGTATTTT. Protein: CASSLSTALHTQYF.

The V and J genes are TRBV11-2 and TRBJ1-6, with 9 bases that match TRBD1. The CDR3 spans 15 residues. Germline CDR1 and CDR2: SGHAT and FQNNGV. The V segment lost 4 bases and the J segment 10 bases; nucleotides outside the gene matches: 8. CDR3 amino acids: CASSWNRGPGSPLHF. The CDR3, as DNA: TGTGCCAGCAGCTGGAACAGGGGGCCTGGGTCACCCCTCCACTTT. Together with reference TRBV11-2 and TRBJ1-6, the CDR3 gives the full variable domain: EAGVAQSPRYKIIEKRQSVAFWCNPISGHATLYWYQQILGQGPKLLIQFQNNGVVDDSQLPKDRFSAERLKGVDSTLKIQPAKLEDSAVYLCASSWNRGPGSPLHFGNGTRLTVT.

The chain has TRBV30 and TRBJ1-5, with 8 bases lining up with TRBD1. V shed 4 bases, J shed 1 base, and the junction held 6 bases outside the gene matches. Germline V gives CDR1 GTSNPN, CDR2 SVGIG (reference sequence). This CDR3 region has 15 residues. Here the CDR3 reads CAWTSDRGSNQPQHF. The CDR3 nucleotides are TGTGCCTGGACATCCGACAGGGGAAGCAATCAGCCCCAGCATTTT.

The V gene is TRBV5-6, the J gene TRBJ2-7, with TRBD1 matching 7 bases. V lost 4 bases and J lost 1; bases outside the gene matches: 8. From germline, CDR1 is SGHDT and CDR2 YYEEEE. This CDR3 has 15 residues. The CDR3 nucleotides read TGTGCCAGCAGCGACAGGGAACCGAGGTCCTACGAGCAGTACTTC. It yields the protein CASSDREPRSYEQYF.

This chain's CDR3 is CASSFDTLAGAYTGELFF. CDR3 DNA: TGTGCCAGCAGCTTTGATACCCTAGCGGGGGCCTACACCGGGGAGCTGTTTTTT. The V and J genes are TRBV5-8 and TRBJ2-2; 10 bases map to TRBD2. The CDR3 length is 18 residues. Trimming cost V 2 bases and J 3 bases; bases outside gene matches: 10. Germline V lookup: CDR1 SGHTS, CDR2 YDEGEE. Full variable domain (rest looked up from reference TRBV5-8 and TRBJ2-2): EAGVTQSPTHLIKTRGQQATLRCSPISGHTSVYWYQQALGLGLQFLLWYDEGEERNRGNFPPRFSGRQFPNYSSELNVNALELEDSALYLCASSFDTLAGAYTGELFFGEGSRLTVL.

The chain combines TRBV4-1 with TRBJ1-2; 9 bases agree with TRBD1. The CDR3 is 18 amino acids. The V segment lost 4 bases and the J segment 4 bases; nucleotides outside the gene matches: 16. Germline V lookup: CDR1 MGHRA, CDR2 YSYEKL. CDR3 protein: CASSRPGTGLKGLYGYTF. Written as DNA, the CDR3 is TGCGCCAGCAGCCGACCCGGGACAGGGTTGAAAGGCCTCTATGGCTACACCTTC.

The chain couples TRBV7-2 to TRBJ1-1; TRBD1 matches 12 bases. The CDR3 runs 14 residues. V lost 5 bases, J lost 6 bases, and 4 bases stayed unmatched. From germline, CDR1 is SGHTA and CDR2 FQGNSA. For the CDR3, the DNA is TGTGCCAGCAGCCAGGGACAGGGGGCGTCTGAAGCTTTCTTT. As protein: CASSQGQGASEAFF.

The chain couples TRBV4-1 to TRBJ1-3; the D is unclear. The V gene lost 3 bases and the J gene lost 4 bases, with 16 bases spanning the gap. The CDR3 has 16 residues. Per the germline V gene, CDR1 is MGHRA and CDR2 is YSYEKL. For the CDR3, the DNA is TGCGCCAGCAGCCACCTAGTCGGGTTAGGAGGAAACACCATATATTTT. It yields the protein CASSHLVGLGGNTIYF.

V and J are TRBV19 and TRBJ1-1; D ambiguous. Germline lookup yields CDR1 LNHDA and CDR2 SQIVND (reference sequence). CDR3 length: 14 amino acids. Trimming removed 5 bases at V and 0 bases at J, with 10 bases between. CDR3 in DNA: TGTGCCAGTAGTTATCGGAGGATGAACACTGAAGCTTTCTTT. It codes for CASSYRRMNTEAFF.

This clone appeared once. This chain joins TRBV5-4 and TRBJ2-5; 7 bases align to TRBD1. The CDR3 has 13 residues. The germline gives CDR1 SGHNT, CDR2 YYREEE (reference sequence). The junction had 4 bases not matched to a gene; V was cut back by 3 bases and J by 5 bases. The CDR3 bases are TGTGCCAGCAGCTCTGGGACAGACGAGACCCAGTACTTC. The encoded protein is CASSSGTDETQYF.

The rearrangement joins TRBV10-2 to TRBJ1-1, with D unclear. The CDR3 contains 14 residues. Looked up from germline, CDR1 is WSHSY and CDR2 is SAAADI. Trimming removed 7 bases at V and 0 bases at J, with 12 bases between. The CDR3 loop is CASKSNGVNTEAFF. The CDR3 DNA reads as TGCGCCAGCAAGTCGAACGGGGTGAACACTGAAGCTTTCTTT.

V usage is TRBV15 and J usage is TRBJ1-5; D remains unclear. Germline values: CDR1 LNHNV, CDR2 YYDKDF (reference sequence). Trimming took 4 bases from V and 2 from J, leaving 12 bases between them. This CDR3 has 15 amino acids. This CDR3 reads CATSILGDGNQPQHF. CDR3 nucleotide sequence: TGTGCCACCAGCATACTGGGCGATGGCAATCAGCCCCAGCATTTT. The complete variable domain, with remaining parts taken from reference TRBV15 and TRBJ1-5, reads DAMVIQNPRYQVTQFGKPVTLSCSQTLNHNVMYWYQQKSSQAPKLLFHYYDKDFNNEADTPDNFQSRRPNTSFCFLDIRSPGLGDTAMYLCATSILGDGNQPQHFGDGTRLSIL.

This clone occurred a few times. The chain uses TRBV30 and TRBJ1-1, with TRBD1 as a possible D gene (6 bases). The germline V gene encodes CDR1 GTSNPN and CDR2 SVGIG (reference sequence). The germline V and J ends were trimmed by 1 base and 13 bases, with 22 bases remaining between them. CDR3 size: 14 residues. CDR3 DNA: TGTGCCTGGAGTGACTACCAGGACAGCCGGGGGGATTTCTTT. Translation: CAWSDYQDSRGDFF.

The CDR3: CASSLDRSYGYTF. In nucleotides, the CDR3 is TGTGCCAGCAGCTTAGATCGTAGTTATGGCTACACCTTC. This chain uses TRBV11-2 with TRBJ1-2; no reliable D call. The V gene's germline CDR1 is SGHAT and CDR2 FQNNGV. The V gene lost 0 bases and the J gene lost 5 bases, with 7 bases spanning the gap. This CDR3 contains 13 residues.

This sequence joins TRBV5-6 and TRBJ2-5, with TRBD2 matching 14 bases. Trimming cost V 3 bases and J 1 base; bases outside gene matches: 5. Germline CDR1 and CDR2: SGHDT and YYEEEE. CDR3 length equals 17 residues. CDR3 residues: CASSSRLAGGFQETQYF. CDR3 DNA sequence: TGTGCCAGCAGCTCCAGACTAGCGGGGGGGTTCCAAGAGACCCAGTACTTC.

The chain has TRBV7-9 and TRBJ2-1; 9 bases map to TRBD2. In germline, CDR1 is SEHNR, CDR2 FQNEAQ (reference sequence). Trimming at V came to 3 bases and at J to 8 bases, leaving 8 bases not matched to a gene. The CDR3 totals 15 residues. The chain's CDR3 is CASSFSLAGDYEQFF. The CDR3 DNA reads as TGTGCCAGCAGCTTCTCTTTAGCGGGGGATTATGAGCAGTTCTTC.

This chain uses TRBV10-3 with TRBJ1-3; 7 positions agree with TRBD1. V was pared by 8 bases and J by 0 bases, with 1 base of the junction left unmatched. CDR3 length: 13 residues. Germline lookup yields CDR1 ENHRY and CDR2 SYGVKD. The DNA of the CDR3 is TGTGCCATCGGACAGGTCTCTGGAAACACCATATATTTT. This sequence encodes CAIGQVSGNTIYF.

The chain is built from TRBV4-2 and TRBJ1-4; TRBD1 might be the D (6 bases). Trimming pared 2 bases from V and 7 bases from J, leaving 17 bases between. The CDR3 is made up of 16 amino acids. Germline CDR1 LGHNA, CDR2 YNFKEQ. This CDR3 is CASSQLPTGGGEKLFF. DNA for the CDR3: TGTGCCAGCAGCCAACTCCCGACAGGAGGTGGTGAAAAACTGTTTTTT.

The chain joins TRBV7-2 to TRBJ1-2, with 8 nucleotides matching TRBD1. V trimming: 4 bases; J trimming: 3 bases; junction bases outside the gene matches: 4. The CDR3 runs 14 residues. Germline V gene sequence: CDR1 SGHTA, CDR2 FQGNSA. The CDR3 protein is CASSSQGGDYGYTF. CDR3 coding DNA: TGTGCCAGCAGCTCACAGGGGGGGGACTATGGCTACACCTTC.

CDR3 residues: CASSLESQNYGYTF. CDR3 DNA: TGCGCCAGCAGCTTGGAGTCACAGAACTATGGCTACACCTTC. V and J are TRBV5-1 and TRBJ1-2; D unresolved. The CDR3 sequence is 14 residues long. V lost 0 bases to trimming and J lost 2 bases, with 8 bases between them. CDR1 and CDR2 (germline): SGHRS, YFSETQ.

The V call is TRBV4-1, the J call TRBJ2-3; weak D call: TRBD2 (5 bases). This CDR3 comprises 12 residues. Looked up from germline, CDR1 is MGHRA and CDR2 is YSYEKL. Trimming took off 0 bases at V and 7 bases at J, with 5 bases between the two ends. The CDR3: CASSQETNTQYF. DNA for the CDR3: TGCGCCAGCAGCCAAGAGACTAATACGCAGTATTTT.

This chain links TRBV7-2 with TRBJ2-7; 7 positions match TRBD2. The CDR3 extends over 15 amino acids. V gave up 2 bases and J gave up 3 bases; unmatched junction bases: 7. The germline gives CDR1 SGHTA, CDR2 FQGNSA. The DNA of the CDR3 is TGTGCCAGCAGCTTATTACCGGGGGGTAACTACGAGCAGTACTTC. It is translated as CASSLLPGGNYEQYF.

V and J are TRBV10-3 and TRBJ2-2, with a weak D call TRBD2 (5 bases). The CDR3 runs 16 residues. Germline values: CDR1 ENHRY, CDR2 SYGVKD. V lost 7 bases and J 0 bases, leaving 15 bases between the germline ends. In nucleotides, the CDR3 is TGTGCCATCAAGGGCGGGCCCCAACCGAACACCGGGGAGCTGTTTTTT. The encoded protein is CAIKGGPQPNTGELFF.

The chain links TRBV18 to TRBJ1-2; 8 bases match TRBD1. The CDR3 runs to 16 residues. Losses at the gene ends were 3 bases for V and 0 bases for J; bases not matched to a gene: 6. CDR1 and CDR2 (germline): KGHSH, LQKENI. DNA for the CDR3: TGTGCCAGCTCACCGTTGGGGGGACAGGCTAACTATGGCTACACCTTC. Translating it yields CASSPLGGQANYGYTF.

Written as DNA, the CDR3 is TGTGCCAGCAAGGAACAGGGGTCAGCTAACTATGGCTACACCTTC. As protein: CASKEQGSANYGYTF. The rearrangement links TRBV2 to TRBJ1-2; 7 bases are a match to TRBD1. Germline CDR1 and CDR2: SNHLY and FYNNEI. This CDR3 comprises 15 residues. With 7 bases clipped from V and 0 bases from J, the junction kept 8 bases outside the gene matches.

This rearrangement joins TRBV5-5 to TRBJ2-7; D is unresolved. V was shortened by 3 bases and J by 2 bases, with 15 bases between the two germline ends. The CDR3 length is 15 residues. Germline-derived CDR1 and CDR2 are SGHKS and YYEKEE (reference sequence). CDR3 sequence: CASSSPSSATYEQYF. CDR3 coding DNA: TGTGCCAGCAGCTCGCCTAGTTCGGCAACCTACGAGCAGTACTTC. Drawing the rest from reference TRBV5-5 and TRBJ2-7, the complete variable domain is DAGVTQSPTHLIKTRGQQVTLRCSPISGHKSVSWYQQVLGQGPQFIFQYYEKEERGRGNFPDRFSARQFPNYSSELNVNALLLGDSALYLCASSSPSSATYEQYFGPGTRLTVT.

The chain has TRBV19 and TRBJ1-2; D is possibly TRBD1 (5 bases). V was shortened by 7 bases and J by 8 bases, with 20 bases between the two germline ends. Germline CDR1 and CDR2: LNHDA and SQIVND (reference sequence). This CDR3 is 14 amino acids long. CDR3 loop: CASTLDTGVGGYTF. For the CDR3, the DNA is TGTGCCAGTACCCTGGACACGGGAGTCGGCGGCTACACCTTC.